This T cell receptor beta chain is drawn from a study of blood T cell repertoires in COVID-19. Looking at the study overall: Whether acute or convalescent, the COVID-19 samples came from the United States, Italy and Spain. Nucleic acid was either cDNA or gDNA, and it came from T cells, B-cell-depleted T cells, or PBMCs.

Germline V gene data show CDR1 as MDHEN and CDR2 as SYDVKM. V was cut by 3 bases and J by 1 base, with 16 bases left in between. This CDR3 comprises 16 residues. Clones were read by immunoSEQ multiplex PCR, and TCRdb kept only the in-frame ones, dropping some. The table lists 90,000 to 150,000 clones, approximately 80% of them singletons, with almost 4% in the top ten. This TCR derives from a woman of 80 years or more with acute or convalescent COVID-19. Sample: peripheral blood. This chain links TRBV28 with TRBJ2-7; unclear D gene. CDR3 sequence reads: CASSFTYDSFSYEQYF. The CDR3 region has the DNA TGTGCCAGCAGTTTTACTTATGACTCGTTTTCCTACGAGCAGTACTTC.